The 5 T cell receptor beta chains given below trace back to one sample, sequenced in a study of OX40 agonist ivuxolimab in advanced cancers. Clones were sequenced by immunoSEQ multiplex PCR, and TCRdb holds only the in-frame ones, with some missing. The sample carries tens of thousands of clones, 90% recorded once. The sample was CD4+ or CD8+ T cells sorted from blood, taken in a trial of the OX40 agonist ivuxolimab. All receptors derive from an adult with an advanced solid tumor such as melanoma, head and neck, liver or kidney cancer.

The CDR3 nucleotides are TGTGCCAGCAGTTTCGGGACTCGATCCCCATATGGCTACACCTTC. This codes for CASSFGTRSPYGYTF. The chain links TRBV27 to TRBJ1-2, with D possibly matching TRBD1 (5 bases). In germline, CDR1 is MNHEY, CDR2 SMNVEV (reference sequence). Trimming pared 3 bases from V and 5 bases from J, leaving 16 bases between. The CDR3 is 15 amino acids.

The DNA for the CDR3 is TGCGCCAGCAGCTTCCAGAACAATGAGCAGTTCTTC. Its protein product is CASSFQNNEQFF. The rearrangement links TRBV5-1 to TRBJ2-1; D call uncertain. V lost 2 bases to trimming and J lost 5 bases, with 5 bases between them. CDR1 and CDR2 (germline): SGHRS, YFSETQ. CDR3 length: 12 residues.

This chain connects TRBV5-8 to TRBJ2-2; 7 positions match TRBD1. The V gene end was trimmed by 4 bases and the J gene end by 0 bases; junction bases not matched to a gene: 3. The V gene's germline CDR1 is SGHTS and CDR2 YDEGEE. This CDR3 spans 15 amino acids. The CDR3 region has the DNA TGTGCCAGCAGCCCGGGACAGCCGAACACCGGGGAGCTGTTTTTT. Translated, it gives CASSPGQPNTGELFF.

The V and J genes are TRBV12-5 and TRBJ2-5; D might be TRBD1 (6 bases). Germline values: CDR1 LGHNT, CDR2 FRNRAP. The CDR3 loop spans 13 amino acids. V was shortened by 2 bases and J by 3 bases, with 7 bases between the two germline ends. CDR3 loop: CASGLNREETQYF. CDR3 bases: TGTGCTAGTGGTTTGAACAGGGAAGAGACCCAGTACTTC.

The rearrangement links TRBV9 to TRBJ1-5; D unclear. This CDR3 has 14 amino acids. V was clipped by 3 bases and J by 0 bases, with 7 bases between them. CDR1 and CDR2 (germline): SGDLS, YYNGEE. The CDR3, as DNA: TGTGCCAGCAGCGCCGACAATAGCAATCAGCCCCAGCATTTT. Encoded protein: CASSADNSNQPQHF. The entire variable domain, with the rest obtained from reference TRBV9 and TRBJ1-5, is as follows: DSGVTQTPKHLITATGQRVTLRCSPRSGDLSVYWYQQSLDQGLQFLIQYYNGEERAKGNILERFSAQQFPDLHSELNLSSLELGDSALYFCASSADNSNQPQHFGDGTRLSIL.